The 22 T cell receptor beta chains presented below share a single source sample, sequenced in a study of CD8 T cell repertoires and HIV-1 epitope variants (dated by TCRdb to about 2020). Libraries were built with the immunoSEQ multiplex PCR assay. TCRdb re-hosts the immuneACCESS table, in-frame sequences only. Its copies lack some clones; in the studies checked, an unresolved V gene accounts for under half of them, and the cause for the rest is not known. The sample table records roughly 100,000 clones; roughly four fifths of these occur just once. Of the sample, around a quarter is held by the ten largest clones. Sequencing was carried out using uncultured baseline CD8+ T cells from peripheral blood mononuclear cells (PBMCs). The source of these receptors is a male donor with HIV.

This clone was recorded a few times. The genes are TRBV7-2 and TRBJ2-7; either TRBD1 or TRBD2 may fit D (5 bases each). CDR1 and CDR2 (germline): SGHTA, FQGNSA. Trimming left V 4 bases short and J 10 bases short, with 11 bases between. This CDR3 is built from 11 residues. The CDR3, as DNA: TGTGCCAGCAGCTCCGGGACGGATCAGTACTTC. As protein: CASSSGTDQYF.

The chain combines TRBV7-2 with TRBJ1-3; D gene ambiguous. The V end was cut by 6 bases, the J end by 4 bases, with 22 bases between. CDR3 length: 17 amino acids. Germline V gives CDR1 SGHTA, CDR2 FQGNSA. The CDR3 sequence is CASSPRDPMEYGNTIYF. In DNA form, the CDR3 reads TGTGCCAGCAGTCCCCGGGATCCAATGGAGTACGGAAACACCATATATTTT.

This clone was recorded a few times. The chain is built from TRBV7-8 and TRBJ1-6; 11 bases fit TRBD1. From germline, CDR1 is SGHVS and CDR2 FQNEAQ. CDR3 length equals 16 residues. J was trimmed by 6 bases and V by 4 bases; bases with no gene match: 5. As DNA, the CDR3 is TGTGCCAGCAGCTCTAGGGGGACAGGGGGTAATTCACCCCTCCACTTT. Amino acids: CASSSRGTGGNSPLHF.

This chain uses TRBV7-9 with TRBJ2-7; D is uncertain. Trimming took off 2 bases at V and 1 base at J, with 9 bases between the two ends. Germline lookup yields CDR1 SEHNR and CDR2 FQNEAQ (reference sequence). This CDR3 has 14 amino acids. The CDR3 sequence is CASSLYVQSYEQYF. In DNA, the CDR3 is TGTGCCAGCAGCTTATATGTACAATCCTACGAGCAGTACTTC.

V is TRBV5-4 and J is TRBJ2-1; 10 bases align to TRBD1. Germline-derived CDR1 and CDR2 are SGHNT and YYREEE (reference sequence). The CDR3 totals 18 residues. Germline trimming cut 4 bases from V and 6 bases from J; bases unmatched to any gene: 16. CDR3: CASSRGTGAGLVPNEQFF. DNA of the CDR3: TGTGCCAGCAGCCGGGGGACAGGGGCAGGGCTTGTCCCCAATGAGCAGTTCTTC.

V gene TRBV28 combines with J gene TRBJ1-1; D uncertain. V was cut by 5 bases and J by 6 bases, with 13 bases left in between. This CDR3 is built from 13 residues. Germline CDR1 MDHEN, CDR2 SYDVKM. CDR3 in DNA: TGTGCCAGCAGTAACACAGCTCCAGCTGAAGCTTTCTTT. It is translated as CASSNTAPAEAFF.

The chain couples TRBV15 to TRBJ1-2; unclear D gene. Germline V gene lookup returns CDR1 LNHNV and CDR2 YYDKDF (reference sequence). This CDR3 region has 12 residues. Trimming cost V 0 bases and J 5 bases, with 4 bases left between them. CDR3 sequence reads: CATSRESYGYTF. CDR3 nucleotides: TGTGCCACCAGCAGAGAGTCATATGGCTACACCTTC.

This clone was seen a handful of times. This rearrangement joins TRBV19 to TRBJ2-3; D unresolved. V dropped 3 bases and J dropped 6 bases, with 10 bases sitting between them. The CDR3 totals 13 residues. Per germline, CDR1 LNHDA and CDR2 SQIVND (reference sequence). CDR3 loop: CASSMSRLDTQYF. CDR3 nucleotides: TGTGCCAGTAGTATGTCTAGGCTTGATACGCAGTATTTT.

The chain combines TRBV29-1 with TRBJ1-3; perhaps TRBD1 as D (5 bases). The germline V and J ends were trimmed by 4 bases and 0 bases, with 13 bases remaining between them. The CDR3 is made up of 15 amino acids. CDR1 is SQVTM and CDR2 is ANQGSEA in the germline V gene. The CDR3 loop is CSVANPGVSGNTIYF. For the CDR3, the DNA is TGCAGCGTTGCTAACCCGGGGGTCTCTGGAAACACCATATATTTT.

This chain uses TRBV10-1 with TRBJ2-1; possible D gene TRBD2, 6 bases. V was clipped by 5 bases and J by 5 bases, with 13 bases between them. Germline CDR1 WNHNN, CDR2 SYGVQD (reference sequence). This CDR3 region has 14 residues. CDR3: CASSSSGLNNEQFF. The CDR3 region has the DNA TGCGCCAGCAGTTCCTCGGGACTCAACAATGAGCAGTTCTTC.

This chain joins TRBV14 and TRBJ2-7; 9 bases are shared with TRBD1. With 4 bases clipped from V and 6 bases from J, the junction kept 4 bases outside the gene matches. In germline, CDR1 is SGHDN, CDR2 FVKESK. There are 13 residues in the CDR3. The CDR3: CASSRDRVGEQYF. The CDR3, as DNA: TGTGCCAGCAGCCGGGACAGGGTCGGCGAGCAGTACTTC.

The CDR3 reads CASSRDRQETQYF. The DNA of the CDR3 is TGTGCCAGCAGCCGGGACAGACAAGAGACCCAGTACTTC. This chain links TRBV6-4 with TRBJ2-5; 7 nucleotides match TRBD1. CDR3 length: 13 residues. Trimming took 6 bases from V and 2 from J; bases not matched to a gene: 3. The germline V gene has CDR1 MRHNA and CDR2 SNTAGT.

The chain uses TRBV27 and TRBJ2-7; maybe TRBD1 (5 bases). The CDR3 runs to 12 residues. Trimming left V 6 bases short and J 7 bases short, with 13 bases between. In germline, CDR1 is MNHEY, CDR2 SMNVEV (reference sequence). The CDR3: CASRNRFSEQYF. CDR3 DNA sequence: TGTGCCAGCAGGAACAGGTTCAGTGAGCAGTACTTC.

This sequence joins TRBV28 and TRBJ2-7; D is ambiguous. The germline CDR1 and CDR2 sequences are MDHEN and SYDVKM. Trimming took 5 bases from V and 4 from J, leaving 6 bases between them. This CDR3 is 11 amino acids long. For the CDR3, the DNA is TGTGCCAGCAGTCCCTGGTACGAGCAGTACTTC. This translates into CASSPWYEQYF.

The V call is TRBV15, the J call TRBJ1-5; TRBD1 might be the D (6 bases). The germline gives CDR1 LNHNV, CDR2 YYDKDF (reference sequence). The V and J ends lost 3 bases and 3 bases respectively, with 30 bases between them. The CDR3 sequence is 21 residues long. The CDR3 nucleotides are TGTGCCACCAGCAGTTTCCGGCTAACGATGGAGGACAGTCGACCCAATCAGCCCCAGCATTTT. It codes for CATSSFRLTMEDSRPNQPQHF.

DNA for the CDR3: TGCGCCAGCAGCTTCGGGGATCAAGAGACCCAGTACTTC. The encoded protein is CASSFGDQETQYF. The rearrangement links TRBV5-1 to TRBJ2-5; possibly TRBD2 for D (5 bases). The CDR3 is 13 residues long. Germline CDR1 and CDR2: SGHRS and YFSETQ. Trimming removed 2 bases from V and 2 bases from J, with 7 bases in between.

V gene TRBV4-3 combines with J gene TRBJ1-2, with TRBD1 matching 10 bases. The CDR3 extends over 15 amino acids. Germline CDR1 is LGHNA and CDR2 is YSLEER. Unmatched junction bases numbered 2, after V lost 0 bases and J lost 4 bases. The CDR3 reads CASSQEGTGAYGYTF. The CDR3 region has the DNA TGCGCCAGCAGCCAAGAGGGGACAGGGGCCTATGGCTACACCTTC.

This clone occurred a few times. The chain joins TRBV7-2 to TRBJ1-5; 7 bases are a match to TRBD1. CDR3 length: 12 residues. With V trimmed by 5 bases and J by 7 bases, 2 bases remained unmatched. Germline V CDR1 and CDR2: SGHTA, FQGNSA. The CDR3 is CASSPGGQPQHF. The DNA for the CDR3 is TGTGCCAGCAGCCCAGGGGGGCAGCCCCAGCATTTT.

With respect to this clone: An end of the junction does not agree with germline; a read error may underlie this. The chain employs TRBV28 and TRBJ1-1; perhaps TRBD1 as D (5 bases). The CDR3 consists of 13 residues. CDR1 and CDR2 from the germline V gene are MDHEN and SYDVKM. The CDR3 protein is CASSSRGDTQAFF. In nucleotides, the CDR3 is TGTGCCAGCAGTTCCCGGGGCGACACTCAAGCTTTCTTT.

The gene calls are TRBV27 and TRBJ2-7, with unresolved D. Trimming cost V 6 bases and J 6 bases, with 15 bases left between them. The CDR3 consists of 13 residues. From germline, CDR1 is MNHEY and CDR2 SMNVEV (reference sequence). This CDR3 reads CASRPNWGSEQYF. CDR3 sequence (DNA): TGTGCCAGCAGACCGAATTGGGGTAGCGAGCAGTACTTC.

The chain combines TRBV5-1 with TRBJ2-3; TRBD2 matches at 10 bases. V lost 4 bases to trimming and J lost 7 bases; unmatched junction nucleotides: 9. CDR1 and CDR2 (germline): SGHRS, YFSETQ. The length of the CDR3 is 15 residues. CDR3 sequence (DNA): TGCGCCAGCAGCGAACCGGGACTAGCGCAACATACGCAGTATTTT. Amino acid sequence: CASSEPGLAQHTQYF.

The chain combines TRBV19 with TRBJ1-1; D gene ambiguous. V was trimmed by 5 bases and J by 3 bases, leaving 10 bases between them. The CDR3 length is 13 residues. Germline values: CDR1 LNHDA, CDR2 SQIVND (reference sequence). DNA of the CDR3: TGTGCCAGTAGTGGGGTCGTGGACACTGAAGCTTTCTTT. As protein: CASSGVVDTEAFF.